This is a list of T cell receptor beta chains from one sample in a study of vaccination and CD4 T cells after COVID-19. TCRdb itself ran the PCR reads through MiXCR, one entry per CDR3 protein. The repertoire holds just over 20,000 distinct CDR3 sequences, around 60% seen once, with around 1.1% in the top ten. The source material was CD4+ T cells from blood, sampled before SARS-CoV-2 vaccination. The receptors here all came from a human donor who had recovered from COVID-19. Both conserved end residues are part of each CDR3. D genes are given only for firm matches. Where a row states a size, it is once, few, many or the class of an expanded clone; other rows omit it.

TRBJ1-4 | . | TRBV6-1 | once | CASSEFEGGNEKLFF | TGTGCCAGCAGTGAATTCGAGGGGGGTAATGAAAAACTGTTTTTT
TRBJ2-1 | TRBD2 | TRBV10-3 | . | CAISESTGTSGRARQFF | TGTGCCATCAGTGAGTCGACTGGGACTAGCGGGAGGGCTAGGCAGTTCTTC
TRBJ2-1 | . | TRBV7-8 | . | CASSLGHSSNEQFF | TGTGCCAGCAGCTTAGGGCACTCGAGCAATGAGCAGTTCTTC
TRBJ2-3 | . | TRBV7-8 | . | CASGSTVRTDTQYF | TGTGCCAGCGGATCGACAGTACGCACAGATACGCAGTATTTT
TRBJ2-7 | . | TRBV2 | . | CASTADPYEQYF | TGTGCCAGCACCGCGGACCCCTACGAGCAGTACTTC
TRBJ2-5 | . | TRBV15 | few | CATSTRNTTGWETQYF | TGTGCCACCAGCACCCGAAACACGACAGGCTGGGAGACCCAGTACTTC
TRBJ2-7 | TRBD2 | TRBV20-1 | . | CSAQLAGASYEQYF | TGCAGTGCTCAACTAGCGGGGGCCTCCTACGAGCAGTACTTC
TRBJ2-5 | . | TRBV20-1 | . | CSAPTPGYGETQYF | TGCAGTGCTCCCACCCCGGGTTACGGAGAGACCCAGTACTTC
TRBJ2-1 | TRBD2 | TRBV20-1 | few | CSASGVAGGTNNEQFF | TGCAGTGCTAGTGGGGTAGCGGGAGGGACTAACAATGAGCAGTTCTTC
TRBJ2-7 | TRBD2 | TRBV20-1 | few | CSARDPSGRGSYEQYF | TGCAGTGCTAGAGATCCCAGCGGGAGGGGCTCCTACGAGCAGTACTTC
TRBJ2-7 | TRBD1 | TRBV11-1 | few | CASRGQGIYEQYF | TGTGCCAGCAGGGGACAGGGGATCTACGAGCAGTACTTC
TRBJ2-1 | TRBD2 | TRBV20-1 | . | CSAEEELAQEQFF | TGCAGTGCTGAGGAGGAACTAGCGCAGGAGCAGTTCTTC
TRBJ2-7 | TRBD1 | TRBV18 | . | CASSAGTESYEQYF | TGTGCCAGCTCAGCCGGGACAGAATCCTACGAGCAGTACTTC
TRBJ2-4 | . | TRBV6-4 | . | CASYRRTEHVKNIQYF | TGTGCCAGCTATCGACGGACAGAGCATGTCAAAAACATTCAGTACTTC
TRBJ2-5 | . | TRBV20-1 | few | CSARPGHLQETQYF | TGCAGTGCTAGACCGGGACACCTCCAAGAGACCCAGTACTTC
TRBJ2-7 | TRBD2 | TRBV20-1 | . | CSARRALAGEYREQYF | TGCAGTGCTAGAAGGGCCCTGGCGGGAGAGTATAGAGAGCAGTACTTC
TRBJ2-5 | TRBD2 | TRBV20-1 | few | CSARYGLAPETQYF | TGCAGTGCTAGATACGGACTAGCTCCCGAGACCCAGTACTTC
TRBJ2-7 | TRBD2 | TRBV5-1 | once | CASRPTGTSSYEQYF | TGCGCCAGCAGGCCTACCGGGACTAGCTCCTACGAGCAGTACTTC
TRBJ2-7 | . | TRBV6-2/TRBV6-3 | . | CASGWSSYEQYF | TGTGCCAGCGGCTGGAGCTCCTACGAGCAGTACTTC
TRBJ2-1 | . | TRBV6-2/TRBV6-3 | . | CASRDPSGSSYNEQFF | TGTGCCAGCAGAGACCCTTCGGGAAGCTCCTACAATGAGCAGTTCTTC
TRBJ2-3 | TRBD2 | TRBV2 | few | CASSEDSGRPDTQYF | TGTGCCAGCAGTGAAGATAGCGGGAGGCCAGATACGCAGTATTTT
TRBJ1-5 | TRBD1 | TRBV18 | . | CASSRTTGGNQPQHF | TGTGCCAGCTCACGGACGACAGGGGGTAATCAGCCCCAGCATTTT
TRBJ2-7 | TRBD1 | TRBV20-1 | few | CSATRRTGPFLF | TGCAGTGCTACCCGAAGGACAGGGCCTTTCCTGTTC
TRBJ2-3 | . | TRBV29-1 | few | CSVEDLAGPLTQYF | TGCAGCGTTGAAGATCTCGCAGGTCCCCTGACGCAGTATTTT
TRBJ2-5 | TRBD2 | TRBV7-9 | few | CASRYSREGTQYF | TGTGCCAGCAGATACTCGAGGGAGGGGACCCAGTACTTC
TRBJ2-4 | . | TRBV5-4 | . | CASSLGGLLAKNIQYF | TGTGCCAGCAGCTTGGGTGGGCTACTAGCCAAAAACATTCAGTACTTC
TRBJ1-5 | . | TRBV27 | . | CASSLSRGDSVLPQHF | TGTGCCAGCAGTTTATCTCGGGGCGATTCGGTGCTGCCCCAGCATTTT
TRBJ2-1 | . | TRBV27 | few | CASSPRRAYNEQFF | TGTGCCAGCAGTCCCAGGAGAGCCTACAATGAGCAGTTCTTC
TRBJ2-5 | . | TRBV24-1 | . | CATSDEDRETQYF | TGTGCCACCAGTGACGAGGACCGGGAGACCCAGTACTTC
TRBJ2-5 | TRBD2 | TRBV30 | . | CAWSVAGAPETQYF | TGTGCCTGGAGTGTGGCGGGAGCTCCGGAGACCCAGTACTTC
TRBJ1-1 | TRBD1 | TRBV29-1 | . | CSVIQGSSSSAFF | TGCAGCGTGATACAGGGGAGTAGTTCTTCGGCTTTCTTT
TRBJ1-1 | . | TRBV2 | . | CASSLGGVGMNTEAFF | TGTGCCAGCAGCCTCGGAGGGGTCGGGATGAACACTGAAGCTTTCTTT
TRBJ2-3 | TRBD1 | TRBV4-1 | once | CASSQSQPGTGFTDTQYF | TGCGCCAGCAGCCAAAGCCAGCCCGGGACAGGGTTCACAGATACGCAGTATTTT
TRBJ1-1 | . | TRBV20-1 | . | CSASNRGPNTEAFF | TGCAGTGCTAGTAATCGCGGGCCCAACACTGAAGCTTTCTTT
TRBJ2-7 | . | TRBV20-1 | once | CSALGGDNEQYF | TGCAGTGCTCTGGGGGGGGACAACGAGCAGTACTTC
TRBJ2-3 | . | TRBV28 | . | CASSPHGGPGGRMDTQYF | TGTGCCAGCAGTCCCCACGGGGGCCCCGGGGGCAGAATGGATACGCAGTATTTT
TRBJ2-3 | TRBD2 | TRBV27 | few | CASSFVGEGLTDTQYF | TGTGCCAGCAGTTTTGTTGGGGAGGGCCTCACAGATACGCAGTATTTT
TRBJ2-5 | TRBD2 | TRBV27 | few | CASSLLGAGKQETQYF | TGTGCCAGCAGTTTATTGGGAGCGGGGAAACAAGAGACCCAGTACTTC
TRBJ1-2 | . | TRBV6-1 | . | CASSRRGTTDTF | TGTGCCAGCAGCCGACGCGGGACTACGGACACCTTC
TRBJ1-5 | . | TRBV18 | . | CASSRTDGQPQHF | TGTGCCAGCTCGAGGACAGACGGTCAGCCCCAGCATTTT
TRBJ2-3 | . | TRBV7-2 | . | CASSSGPSTQYF | TGTGCCAGCAGCTCGGGGCCTTCTACGCAGTATTTT
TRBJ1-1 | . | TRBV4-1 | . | CASSQDYGRSTEAFF | TGCGCCAGCAGCCAAGATTACGGGCGGAGCACTGAAGCTTTCTTT
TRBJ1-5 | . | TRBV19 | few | CASSITANSNQPQHF | TGTGCCAGTAGTATAACTGCTAATAGCAATCAGCCCCAGCATTTT
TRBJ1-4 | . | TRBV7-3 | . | CASSFEVGEKLFF | TGTGCCAGCAGCTTCGAAGTAGGGGAAAAACTGTTTTTT
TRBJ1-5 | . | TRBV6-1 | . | CASSPTGPQPQHF | TGTGCCAGCAGTCCGACAGGACCTCAGCCCCAGCATTTT
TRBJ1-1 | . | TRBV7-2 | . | CASSLRGDYTEAFF | TGTGCCAGCAGCTTACGCGGTGATTACACTGAAGCTTTCTTT